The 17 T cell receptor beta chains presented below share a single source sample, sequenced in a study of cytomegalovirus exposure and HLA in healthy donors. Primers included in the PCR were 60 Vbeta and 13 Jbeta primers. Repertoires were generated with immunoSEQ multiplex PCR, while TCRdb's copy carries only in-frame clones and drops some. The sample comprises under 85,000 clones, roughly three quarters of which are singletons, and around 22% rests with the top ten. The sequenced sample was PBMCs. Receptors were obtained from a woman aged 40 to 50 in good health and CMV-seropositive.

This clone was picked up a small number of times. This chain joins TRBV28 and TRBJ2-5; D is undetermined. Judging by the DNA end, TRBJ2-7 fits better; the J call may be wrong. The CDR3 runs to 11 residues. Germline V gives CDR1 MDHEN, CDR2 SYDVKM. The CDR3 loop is CASSVTYEQYF. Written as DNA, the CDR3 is TGTGCCAGCAGTGTCACCTACGAGCAGTACTTC.

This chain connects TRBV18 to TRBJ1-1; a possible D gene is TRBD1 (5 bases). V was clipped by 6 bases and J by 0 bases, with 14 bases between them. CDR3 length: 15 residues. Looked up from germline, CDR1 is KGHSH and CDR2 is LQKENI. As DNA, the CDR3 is TGTGCCAGCTCCCTTCAGGGCTCCGTGAACACTGAAGCTTTCTTT. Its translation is CASSLQGSVNTEAFF.

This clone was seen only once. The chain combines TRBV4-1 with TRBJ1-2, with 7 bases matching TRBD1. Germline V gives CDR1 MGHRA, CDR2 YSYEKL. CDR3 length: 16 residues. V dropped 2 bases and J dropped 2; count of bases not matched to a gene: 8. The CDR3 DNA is TGCGCCAGCAGCCAAATCTACAGGGGCAAAAACTATGGCTACACCTTC. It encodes CASSQIYRGKNYGYTF.

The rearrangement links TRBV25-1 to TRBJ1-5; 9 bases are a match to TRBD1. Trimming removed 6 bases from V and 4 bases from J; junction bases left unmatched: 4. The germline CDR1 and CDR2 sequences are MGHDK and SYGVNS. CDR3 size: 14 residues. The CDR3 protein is CASRGTGQNQPQHF. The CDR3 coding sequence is TGTGCCAGCAGAGGGACAGGGCAGAATCAGCCCCAGCATTTT.

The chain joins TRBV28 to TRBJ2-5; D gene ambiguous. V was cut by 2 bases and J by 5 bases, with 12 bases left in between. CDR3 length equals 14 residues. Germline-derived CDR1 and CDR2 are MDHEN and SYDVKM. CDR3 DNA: TGTGCCAGCAGTTTAACGGCCAGGAAGGAGACCCAGTACTTC. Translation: CASSLTARKETQYF.

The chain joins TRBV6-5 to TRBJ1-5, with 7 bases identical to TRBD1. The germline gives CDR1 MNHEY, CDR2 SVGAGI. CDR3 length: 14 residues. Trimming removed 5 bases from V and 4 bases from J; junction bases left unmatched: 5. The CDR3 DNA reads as TGTGCCAGCAGTGCCACAGGGGAGAATCAGCCCCAGCATTTT. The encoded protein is CASSATGENQPQHF.

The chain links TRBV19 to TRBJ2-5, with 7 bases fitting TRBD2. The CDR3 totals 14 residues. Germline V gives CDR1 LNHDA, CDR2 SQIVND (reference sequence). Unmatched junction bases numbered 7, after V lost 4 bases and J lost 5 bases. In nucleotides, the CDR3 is TGTGCCAGTAGTACCGGGAGGATGGGCGAGACCCAGTACTTC. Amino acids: CASSTGRMGETQYF.

In nucleotides, the CDR3 is TGTGCCAGCAGCTTGAGGACAGGGTTGGGGGAAAAACTGTTTTTT. Protein: CASSLRTGLGEKLFF. This rearrangement joins TRBV5-4 to TRBJ1-4; 8 bases match TRBD1. Trimming removed 1 base from V and 8 bases from J; junction bases left unmatched: 7. The CDR3 totals 15 residues. In germline, CDR1 is SGHNT, CDR2 YYREEE (reference sequence).

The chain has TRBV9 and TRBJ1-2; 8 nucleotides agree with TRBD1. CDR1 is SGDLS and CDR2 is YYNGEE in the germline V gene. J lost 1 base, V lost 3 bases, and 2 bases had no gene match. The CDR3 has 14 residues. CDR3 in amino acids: CASSGQGINYGYTF. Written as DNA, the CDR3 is TGTGCCAGCAGCGGACAGGGGATTAACTATGGCTACACCTTC.

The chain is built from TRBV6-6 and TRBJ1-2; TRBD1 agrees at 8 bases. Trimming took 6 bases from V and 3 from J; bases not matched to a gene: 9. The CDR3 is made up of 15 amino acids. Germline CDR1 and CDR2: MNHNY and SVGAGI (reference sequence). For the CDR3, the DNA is TGTGCCAGCAGCAGGGGGCGCGGGACCGACTATGGCTACACCTTC. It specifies CASSRGRGTDYGYTF.

CDR3 nucleotide sequence: TGTGCCAGCAGTGAAGGACAGGGGTTGGGGTTTTTTGACACTGAAGCTTTCTTT. It yields the protein CASSEGQGLGFFDTEAFF. The V and J genes are TRBV9 and TRBJ1-1, with 9 bases identical to TRBD1. Germline V gives CDR1 SGDLS, CDR2 YYNGEE. The CDR3 is 18 residues long. The J segment lost 3 bases and the V segment lost 5 bases, leaving 17 bases of the junction unmatched.

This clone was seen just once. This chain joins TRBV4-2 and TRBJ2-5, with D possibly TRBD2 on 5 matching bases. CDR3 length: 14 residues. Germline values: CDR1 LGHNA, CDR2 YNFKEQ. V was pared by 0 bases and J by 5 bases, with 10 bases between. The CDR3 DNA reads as TGTGCCAGCAGCCAAGATGCACGGAGGGAGACCCAGTACTTC. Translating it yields CASSQDARRETQYF.

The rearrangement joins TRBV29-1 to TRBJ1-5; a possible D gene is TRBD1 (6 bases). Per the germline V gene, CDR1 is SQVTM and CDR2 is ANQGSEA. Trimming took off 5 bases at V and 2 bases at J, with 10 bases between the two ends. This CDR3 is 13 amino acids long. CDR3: CSVQNRGNQPQHF. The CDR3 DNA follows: TGCAGCGTTCAAAACAGGGGCAATCAGCCCCAGCATTTT.

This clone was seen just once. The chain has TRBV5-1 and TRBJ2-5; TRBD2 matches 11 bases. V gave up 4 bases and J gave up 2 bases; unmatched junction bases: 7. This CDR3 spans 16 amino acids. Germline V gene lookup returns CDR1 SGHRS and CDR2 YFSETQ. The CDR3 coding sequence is TGCGCCAGCAGCGAGCTAGCGGGAGGTGGTCAAGAGACCCAGTACTTC. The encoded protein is CASSELAGGGQETQYF.

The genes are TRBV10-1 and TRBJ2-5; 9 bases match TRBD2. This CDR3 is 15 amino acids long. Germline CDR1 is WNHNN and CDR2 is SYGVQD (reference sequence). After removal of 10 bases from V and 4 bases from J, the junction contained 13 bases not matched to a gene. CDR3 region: CAIARREGLVETQYF. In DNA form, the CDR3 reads TGCGCCATCGCCCGGCGGGAGGGCCTTGTAGAGACCCAGTACTTC.

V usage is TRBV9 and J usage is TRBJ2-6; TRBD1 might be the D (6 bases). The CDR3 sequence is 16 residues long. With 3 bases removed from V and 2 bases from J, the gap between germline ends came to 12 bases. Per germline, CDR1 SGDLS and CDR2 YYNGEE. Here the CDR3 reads CASSGLNRAGANVLTF. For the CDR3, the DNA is TGTGCCAGCAGCGGACTGAACAGGGCTGGGGCCAACGTCCTGACTTTC.

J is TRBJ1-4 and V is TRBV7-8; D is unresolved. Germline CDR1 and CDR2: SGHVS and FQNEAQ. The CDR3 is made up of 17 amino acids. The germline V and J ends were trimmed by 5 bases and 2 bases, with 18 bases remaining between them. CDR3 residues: CASSPINAVRTNEKLFF. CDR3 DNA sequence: TGTGCCAGCAGCCCGATAAATGCAGTGAGGACTAATGAAAAACTGTTTTTT.